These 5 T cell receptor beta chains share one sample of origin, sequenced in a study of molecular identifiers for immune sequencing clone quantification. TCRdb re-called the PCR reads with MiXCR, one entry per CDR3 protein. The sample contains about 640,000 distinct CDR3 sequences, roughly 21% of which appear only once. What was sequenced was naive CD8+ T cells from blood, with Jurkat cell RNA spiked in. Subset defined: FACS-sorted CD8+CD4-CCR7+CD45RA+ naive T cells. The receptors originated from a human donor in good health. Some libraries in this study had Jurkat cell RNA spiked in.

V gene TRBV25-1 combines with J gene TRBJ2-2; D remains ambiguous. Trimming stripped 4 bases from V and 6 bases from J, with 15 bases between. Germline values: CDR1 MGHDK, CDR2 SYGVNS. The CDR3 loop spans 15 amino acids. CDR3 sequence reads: CASSAGKVLSGELFF. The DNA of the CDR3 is TGTGCCAGCAGTGCAGGCAAAGTTCTCTCCGGGGAGCTGTTTTTT.

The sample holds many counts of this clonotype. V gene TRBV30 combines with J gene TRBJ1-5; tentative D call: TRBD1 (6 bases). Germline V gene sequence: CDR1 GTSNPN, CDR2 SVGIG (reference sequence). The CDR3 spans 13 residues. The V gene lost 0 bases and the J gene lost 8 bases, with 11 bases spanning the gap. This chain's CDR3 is CAWSVGGSKPQHF. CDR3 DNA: TGTGCCTGGAGTGTAGGGGGTTCCAAGCCCCAGCATTTT.

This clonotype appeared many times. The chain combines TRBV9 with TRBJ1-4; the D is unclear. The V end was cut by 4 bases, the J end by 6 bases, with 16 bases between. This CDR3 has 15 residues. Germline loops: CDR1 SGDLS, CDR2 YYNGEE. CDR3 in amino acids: CASSPRAALDEKLFF. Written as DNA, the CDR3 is TGTGCCAGCAGCCCGCGGGCCGCATTGGATGAAAAACTGTTTTTT. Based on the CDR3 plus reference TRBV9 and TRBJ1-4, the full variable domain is DSGVTQTPKHLITATGQRVTLRCSPRSGDLSVYWYQQSLDQGLQFLIQYYNGEERAKGNILERFSAQQFPDLHSELNLSSLELGDSALYFCASSPRAALDEKLFFGSGTQLSVL.

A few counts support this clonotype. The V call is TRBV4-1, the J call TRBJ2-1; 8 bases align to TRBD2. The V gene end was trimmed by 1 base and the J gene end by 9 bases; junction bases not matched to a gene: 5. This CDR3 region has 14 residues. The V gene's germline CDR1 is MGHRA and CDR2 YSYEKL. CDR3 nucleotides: TGCGCCAGCAGCCAAGGAGCGGGAGCGGCTGAGCAGTTCTTC. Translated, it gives CASSQGAGAAEQFF.

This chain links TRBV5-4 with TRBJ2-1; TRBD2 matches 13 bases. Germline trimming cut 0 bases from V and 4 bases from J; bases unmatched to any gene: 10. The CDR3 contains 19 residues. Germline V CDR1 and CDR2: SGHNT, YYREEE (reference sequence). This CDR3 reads CASSLVLYQLAGGYNEQFF. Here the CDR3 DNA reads TGTGCCAGCAGCTTGGTCCTCTACCAACTAGCGGGAGGGTACAATGAGCAGTTCTTC.